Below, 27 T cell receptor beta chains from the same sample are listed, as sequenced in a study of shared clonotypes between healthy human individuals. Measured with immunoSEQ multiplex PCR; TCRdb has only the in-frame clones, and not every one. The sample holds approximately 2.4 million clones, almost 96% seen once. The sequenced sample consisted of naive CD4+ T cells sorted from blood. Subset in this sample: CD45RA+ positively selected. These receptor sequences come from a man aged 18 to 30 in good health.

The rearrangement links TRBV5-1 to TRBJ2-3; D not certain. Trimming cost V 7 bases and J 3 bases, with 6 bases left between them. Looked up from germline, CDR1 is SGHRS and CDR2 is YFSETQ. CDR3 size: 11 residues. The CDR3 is CASGATDTQYF. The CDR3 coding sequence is TGCGCCAGCGGTGCGACAGATACGCAGTATTTT.

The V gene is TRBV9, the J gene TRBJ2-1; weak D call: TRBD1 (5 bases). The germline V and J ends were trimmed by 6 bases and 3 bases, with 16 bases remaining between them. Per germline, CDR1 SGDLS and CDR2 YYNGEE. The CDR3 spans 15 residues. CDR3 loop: CASTSGSGFYNEQFF. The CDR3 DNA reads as TGTGCCAGCACCTCAGGGTCTGGATTCTACAATGAGCAGTTCTTC.

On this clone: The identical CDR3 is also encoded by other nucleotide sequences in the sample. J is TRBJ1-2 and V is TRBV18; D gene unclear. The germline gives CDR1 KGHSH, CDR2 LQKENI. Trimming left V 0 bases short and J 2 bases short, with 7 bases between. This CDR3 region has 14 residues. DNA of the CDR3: TGTGCCAGCTCACCACCGGGCAGGAACTATGGCTACACCTTC. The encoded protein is CASSPPGRNYGYTF.

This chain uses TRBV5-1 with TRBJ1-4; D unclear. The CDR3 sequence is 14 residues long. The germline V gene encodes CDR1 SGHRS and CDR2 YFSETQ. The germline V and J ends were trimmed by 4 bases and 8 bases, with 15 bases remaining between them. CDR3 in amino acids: CASSNPWEGEKLFF. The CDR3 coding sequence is TGCGCCAGCAGCAACCCCTGGGAAGGAGAAAAACTGTTTTTT.

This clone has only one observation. The CDR3 DNA follows: TGCGCCAGCAGCACCGGGGACAATAGCTACGAGCAGTACTTC. This encodes CASSTGDNSYEQYF. This chain joins TRBV5-1 and TRBJ2-7; D perhaps matches TRBD1 (6 bases). Germline V gene sequence: CDR1 SGHRS, CDR2 YFSETQ. This CDR3 region has 14 residues. Deletions cut 4 bases from V and 3 bases from J, with 14 bases between.

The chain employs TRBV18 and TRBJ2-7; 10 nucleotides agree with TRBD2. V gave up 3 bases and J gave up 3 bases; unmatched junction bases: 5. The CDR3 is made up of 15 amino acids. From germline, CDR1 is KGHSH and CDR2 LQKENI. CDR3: CASSPLAGDIYEQYF. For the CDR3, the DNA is TGTGCCAGCTCACCTCTAGCGGGAGATATCTACGAGCAGTACTTC.

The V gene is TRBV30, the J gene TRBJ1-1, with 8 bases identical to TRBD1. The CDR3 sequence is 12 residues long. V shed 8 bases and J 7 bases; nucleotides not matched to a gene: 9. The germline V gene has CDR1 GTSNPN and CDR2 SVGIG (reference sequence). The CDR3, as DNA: TGTGCCCAACGACAGGGGCCAGGTGAAGCTTTCTTT. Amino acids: CAQRQGPGEAFF.

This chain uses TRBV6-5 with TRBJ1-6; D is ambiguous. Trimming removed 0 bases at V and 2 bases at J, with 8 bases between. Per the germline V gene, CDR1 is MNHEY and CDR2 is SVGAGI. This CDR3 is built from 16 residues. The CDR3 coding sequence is TGTGCCAGCAGTTACTCTCAGGAGCCCTATAATTCACCCCTCCACTTT. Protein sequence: CASSYSQEPYNSPLHF.

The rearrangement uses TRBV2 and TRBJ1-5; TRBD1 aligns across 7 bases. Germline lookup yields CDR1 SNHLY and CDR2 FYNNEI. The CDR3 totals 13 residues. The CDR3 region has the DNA TGTGCGACCCGAGGGGGCATGAATCAGCCCCAGCATTTT. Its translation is CATRGGMNQPQHF.

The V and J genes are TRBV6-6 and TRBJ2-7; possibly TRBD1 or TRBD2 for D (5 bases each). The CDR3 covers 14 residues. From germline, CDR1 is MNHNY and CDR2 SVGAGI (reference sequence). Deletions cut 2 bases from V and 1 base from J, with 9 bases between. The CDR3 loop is CASSYEGKSYEQYF. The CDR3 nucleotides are TGTGCCAGCAGTTACGAGGGGAAATCCTACGAGCAGTACTTC.

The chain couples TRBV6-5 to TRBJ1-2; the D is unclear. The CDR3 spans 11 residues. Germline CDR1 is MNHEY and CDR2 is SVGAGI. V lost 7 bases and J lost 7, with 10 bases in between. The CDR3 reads CASTQPGGYTF. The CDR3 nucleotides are TGTGCCAGCACCCAACCGGGTGGCTACACCTTC.

The CDR3 nucleotides are TGTGCCAGCAGCCCCAGGAGTGGGAATGAAAAACTGTTTTTT. Translated: CASSPRSGNEKLFF. The chain uses TRBV7-9 and TRBJ1-4; unclear D gene. Trimming cost V 5 bases and J 5 bases, with 12 bases left between them. Germline lookup yields CDR1 SEHNR and CDR2 FQNEAQ (reference sequence). CDR3 length equals 14 residues.

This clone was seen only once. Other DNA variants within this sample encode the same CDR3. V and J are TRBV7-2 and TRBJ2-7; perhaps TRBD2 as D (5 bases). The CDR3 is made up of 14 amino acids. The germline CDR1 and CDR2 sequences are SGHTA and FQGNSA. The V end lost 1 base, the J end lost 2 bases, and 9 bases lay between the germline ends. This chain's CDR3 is CASSLGRGTYEQYF. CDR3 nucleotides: TGTGCCAGCAGCTTAGGACGGGGTACCTACGAGCAGTACTTC.

CDR3 nucleotides: TGTGCCAGCTCACCACGGGCAGCGCCTAACTACTTCGGTGAGACCCAGTACTTC. Protein product: CASSPRAAPNYFGETQYF. The V and J genes are TRBV18 and TRBJ2-5; no clear D. Between the trimmed V and J ends, which lost 1 base and 5 bases, there was a span of 23 bases. Germline CDR1 and CDR2: KGHSH and LQKENI. The CDR3 consists of 18 residues.

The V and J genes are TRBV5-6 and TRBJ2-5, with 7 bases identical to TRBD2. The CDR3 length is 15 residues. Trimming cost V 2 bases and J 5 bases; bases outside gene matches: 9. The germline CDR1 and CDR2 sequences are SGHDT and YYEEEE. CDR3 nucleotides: TGTGCCAGCAGCTTTGGAGGGGAGGGTTTGGAGACCCAGTACTTC. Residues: CASSFGGEGLETQYF.

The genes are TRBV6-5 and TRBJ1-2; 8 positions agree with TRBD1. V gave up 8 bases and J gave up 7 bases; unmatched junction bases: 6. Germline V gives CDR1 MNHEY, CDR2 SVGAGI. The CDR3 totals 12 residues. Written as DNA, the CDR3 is TGTGCCAGCCGGGACAGGACGGGTGGCTACACCTTC. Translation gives CASRDRTGGYTF.

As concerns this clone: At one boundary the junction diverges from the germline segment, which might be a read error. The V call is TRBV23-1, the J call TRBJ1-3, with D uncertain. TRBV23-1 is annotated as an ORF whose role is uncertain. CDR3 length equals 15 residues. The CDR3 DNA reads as TGCGCCAGCAGACAATCGGGAGGGACTGGAAACACCATATATTTT. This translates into CASRQSGGTGNTIYF.

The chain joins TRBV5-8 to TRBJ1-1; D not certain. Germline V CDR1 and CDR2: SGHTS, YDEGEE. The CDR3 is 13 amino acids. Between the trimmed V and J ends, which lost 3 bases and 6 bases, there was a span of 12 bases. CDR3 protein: CASSYLRRSEAFF. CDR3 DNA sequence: TGTGCCAGCAGCTACCTGAGAAGGTCTGAAGCTTTCTTT. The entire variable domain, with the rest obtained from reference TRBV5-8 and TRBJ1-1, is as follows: EAGVTQSPTHLIKTRGQQATLRCSPISGHTSVYWYQQALGLGLQFLLWYDEGEERNRGNFPPRFSGRQFPNYSSELNVNALELEDSALYLCASSYLRRSEAFFGQGTRLTVV.

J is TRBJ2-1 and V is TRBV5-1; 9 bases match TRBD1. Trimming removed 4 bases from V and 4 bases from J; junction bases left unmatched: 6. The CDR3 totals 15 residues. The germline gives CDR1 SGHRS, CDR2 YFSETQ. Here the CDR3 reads CASSGWTGVYNEQFF. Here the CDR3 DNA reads TGCGCCAGCAGCGGATGGACAGGGGTGTACAATGAGCAGTTCTTC.

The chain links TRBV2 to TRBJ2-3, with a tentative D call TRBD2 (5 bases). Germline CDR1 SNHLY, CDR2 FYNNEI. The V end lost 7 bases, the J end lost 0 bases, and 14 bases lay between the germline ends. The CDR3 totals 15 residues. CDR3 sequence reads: CASTPRGISTDTQYF. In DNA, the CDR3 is TGTGCCAGCACCCCACGGGGTATCAGCACAGATACGCAGTATTTT.

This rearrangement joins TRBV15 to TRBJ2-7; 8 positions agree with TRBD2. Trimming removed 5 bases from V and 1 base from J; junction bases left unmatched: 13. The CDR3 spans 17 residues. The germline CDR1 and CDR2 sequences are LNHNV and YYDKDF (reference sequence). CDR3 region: CATSPTGLARLSYEQYF. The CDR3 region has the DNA TGTGCCACCAGCCCAACAGGACTAGCAAGACTTTCCTACGAGCAGTACTTC.

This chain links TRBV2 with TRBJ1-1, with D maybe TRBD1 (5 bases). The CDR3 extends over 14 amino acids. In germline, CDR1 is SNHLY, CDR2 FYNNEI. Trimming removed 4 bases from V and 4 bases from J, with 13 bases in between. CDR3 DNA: TGTGCCAGCAGTGCAGACCGGGGCGGCACTGAAGCTTTCTTT. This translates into CASSADRGGTEAFF.

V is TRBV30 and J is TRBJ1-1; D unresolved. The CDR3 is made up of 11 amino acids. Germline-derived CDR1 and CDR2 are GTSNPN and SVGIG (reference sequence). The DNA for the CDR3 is TGTGCGAAGGCGGGAGACACTGAAGCTTTCTTT. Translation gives CAKAGDTEAFF.

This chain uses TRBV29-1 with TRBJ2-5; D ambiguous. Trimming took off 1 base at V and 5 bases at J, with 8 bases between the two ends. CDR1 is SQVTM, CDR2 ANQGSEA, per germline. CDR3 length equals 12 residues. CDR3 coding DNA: TGCAGCGTTGAAGTAGTCGGGGAGACCCAGTACTTC. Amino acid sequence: CSVEVVGETQYF.

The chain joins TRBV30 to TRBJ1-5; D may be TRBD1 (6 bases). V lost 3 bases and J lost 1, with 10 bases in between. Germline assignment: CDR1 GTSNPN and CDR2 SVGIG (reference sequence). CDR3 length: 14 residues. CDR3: CAWRSGQSNQPQHF. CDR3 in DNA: TGTGCCTGGAGATCTGGACAGAGCAATCAGCCCCAGCATTTT.

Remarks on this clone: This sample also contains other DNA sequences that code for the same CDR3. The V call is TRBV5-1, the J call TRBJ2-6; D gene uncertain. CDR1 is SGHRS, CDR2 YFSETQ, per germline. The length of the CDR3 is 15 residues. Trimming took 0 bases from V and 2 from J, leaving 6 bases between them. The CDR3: CASSLVVPGANVLTF. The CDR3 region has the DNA TGCGCCAGCAGCTTGGTTGTCCCTGGGGCCAACGTCCTGACTTTC.

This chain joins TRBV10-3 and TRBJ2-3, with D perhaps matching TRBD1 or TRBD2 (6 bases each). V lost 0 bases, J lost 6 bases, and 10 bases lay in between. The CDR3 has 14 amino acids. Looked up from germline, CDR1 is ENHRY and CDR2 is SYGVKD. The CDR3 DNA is TGTGCCATCAGTGAGTCCTGGGGGGCGGATACGCAGTATTTT. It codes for CAISESWGADTQYF.